These 12 T cell receptor beta chains were all obtained from the same sample, sequenced in a study of tissue T cells after allogeneic stem cell transplantation. Sequencing was performed with immunoSEQ multiplex PCR; in TCRdb, only in-frame clones are kept and a portion is missing. The sample has 35,000 to 50,000 clones; about nine tenths are singletons. Sequencing was performed on blood, taken before transplantation. Receptors were obtained from a woman aged 35-75 years who later had graft-versus-host disease after an allogeneic stem cell transplant.

The rearrangement joins TRBV24-1 to TRBJ2-3; D not resolved. Germline V gene lookup returns CDR1 KGHDR and CDR2 SFDVKD. Trimming removed 6 bases from V and 1 base from J, with 13 bases in between. The CDR3 is 15 residues long. CDR3 sequence: CATSLPGVGTDTQYF. The CDR3 DNA sequence: TGTGCCACCAGTCTCCCTGGGGTAGGCACAGATACGCAGTATTTT.

This sequence joins TRBV10-3 and TRBJ2-1; 12 bases are a match to TRBD2. This CDR3 comprises 15 residues. The V and J ends lost 2 bases and 5 bases, in that order; junction bases with no gene match: 1. Germline-derived CDR1 and CDR2 are ENHRY and SYGVKD. The CDR3 protein is CAISERTSGNNEQFF. As DNA, the CDR3 is TGTGCCATCAGTGAGCGGACTAGCGGGAACAATGAGCAGTTCTTC.

This clone came up once. This CDR3 is also generated by other DNA sequences in the sample. The chain joins TRBV10-3 to TRBJ2-5; TRBD2 is a possible D gene (6 bases). The CDR3 has 12 amino acids. Germline CDR1 and CDR2: ENHRY and SYGVKD. V was cut by 9 bases and J by 2 bases, with 10 bases left in between. CDR3 coding DNA: TGTGCCATTTCTAGCGCGCAAGAGACCCAGTACTTC. Its translation: CAISSAQETQYF.

The V gene is TRBV25-1, the J gene TRBJ1-1; tentative D call: TRBD1 (5 bases). The V end was cut by 2 bases, the J end by 2 bases, with 12 bases between. CDR1 and CDR2 (germline): MGHDK, SYGVNS. The CDR3 spans 15 residues. The CDR3 DNA follows: TGTGCCAGCAGTGAAAGTATAGGGGCTAACACTGAAGCTTTCTTT. Its protein is CASSESIGANTEAFF.

CDR3 bases: TGTGCCAGCAGTTCGGCGGGGGCAAGCTCCTACAATGAGCAGTTCTTC. Protein: CASSSAGASSYNEQFF. The chain combines TRBV28 with TRBJ2-1, with D possibly matching TRBD2 (7 bases). V lost 4 bases, J lost 0 bases, and 13 bases lay in between. Germline loops: CDR1 MDHEN, CDR2 SYDVKM. The CDR3 has 16 residues.

This chain uses TRBV12-3 or TRBV12-4 with TRBJ2-1, with a possible D match to TRBD2 (5 bases). The CDR3 loop spans 12 amino acids. Deletions cut 1 base from V and 9 bases from J, with 7 bases between. The CDR3 DNA reads TGTGCCAGCAGTTTAGGCGCGGGTGAGCAGTTCTTC. Translating it yields CASSLGAGEQFF.

The chain has TRBV2 and TRBJ1-1; no clear D gene. This CDR3 comprises 13 residues. In germline, CDR1 is SNHLY, CDR2 FYNNEI. V was cut by 7 bases and J by 0 bases, with 9 bases left in between. Here the CDR3 DNA reads TGTGCCAGCAAAATGGAGGTGAACACTGAAGCTTTCTTT. Residues: CASKMEVNTEAFF. The full variable domain, its missing parts supplied by reference TRBV2 and TRBJ1-1, is EPEVTQTPSHQVTQMGQEVILRCVPISNHLYFYWYRQILGQKVEFLVSFYNNEISEKSEIFDDQFSVERPDGSNFTLKIRSTKLEDSAMYFCASKMEVNTEAFFGQGTRLTVV.

V and J are TRBV11-2 and TRBJ2-7; D is possibly TRBD1 (6 bases). Trimming shortened V by 1 base and J by 3 bases, and 7 bases separated the two germline ends. Germline V gene lookup returns CDR1 SGHAT and CDR2 FQNNGV. The CDR3 contains 13 residues. CDR3 bases: TGTGCCAGCAGCTTAGGGACAGACTACGAGCAGTACTTC. This encodes CASSLGTDYEQYF.

The rearrangement links TRBV3-1 (or the pseudogene TRBV3-2) to TRBJ2-3; 9 nucleotides line up with TRBD2. CDR3 length equals 16 residues. From germline, CDR1 is LGHDT and CDR2 YNNKEL (reference sequence). V gave up 2 bases and J gave up 5 bases; unmatched junction bases: 8. DNA for the CDR3: TGTGCCAGCAGCCAACATGCTAGCGGGACTATAGATACGCAGTATTTT. As protein: CASSQHASGTIDTQYF.

The J gene is TRBJ1-2, the V gene TRBV11-2; D perhaps matches TRBD1 (6 bases). The CDR3 has 15 residues. Germline assignment: CDR1 SGHAT and CDR2 FQNNGV. Trimming removed 6 bases from V and 4 bases from J, with 18 bases in between. The CDR3 is CASSLNGQLAYGYTF. CDR3 DNA: TGTGCCAGCAGTTTAAACGGACAGCTTGCCTATGGCTACACCTTC.

The V and J genes are TRBV4-1 and TRBJ1-5, with a possible D match to TRBD1 (5 bases). CDR3 length equals 18 residues. V dropped 1 base and J dropped 0 bases, with 16 bases sitting between them. Germline CDR1 and CDR2: MGHRA and YSYEKL. The CDR3 here is CASSQARSGTDSNQPQHF. The CDR3 DNA is TGCGCCAGCAGCCAAGCACGATCCGGGACGGATAGCAATCAGCCCCAGCATTTT.

This chain uses TRBV30 with TRBJ2-7; D call uncertain. Trimming left V 3 bases short and J 3 bases short, with 18 bases between. Germline-derived CDR1 and CDR2 are GTSNPN and SVGIG (reference sequence). The CDR3 covers 15 residues. The CDR3 sequence is CAWSQGLLPNYEQYF. CDR3 DNA: TGTGCCTGGAGCCAAGGATTGCTACCAAACTACGAGCAGTACTTC.